The rows below give T cell receptor beta chains drawn from one sample of a study of response to subunit inactivated influenza vaccine. TCRdb independently ran MiXCR on the RT-PCR reads; one entry per CDR3 protein. The sample lists 150,000 or so distinct CDR3 sequences, 11% seen once, with around 12% in the top ten. The sequenced sample was non-naive T cells sorted from PBMCs, obtained more than 35 days after vaccination. The receptors originated from a man in his fifties or sixties who received an inactivated influenza vaccine. Both conserved end residues are part of each CDR3. D genes are given only for firm matches. Some rows mark clone size as missing; the rest say once, few, many or name a class of expanded clone.

size: -
V: TRBV7-2
D: -
J: TRBJ2-2
DNA: TGTGCCAGCAGCTTAGTGAGGGCATCAACCGGGGAGCTGTTTTTT
CDR3: CASSLVRASTGELFF

size: -
V: TRBV5-1
D: TRBD1
J: TRBJ2-6
DNA: TGCGCCAGCAGCTTGTGGGGACAGGGGTTATCTGGGGCCAACGTCCTGACTTTC
CDR3: CASSLWGQGLSGANVLTF

size: -
V: TRBV19
D: -
J: TRBJ2-3
DNA: TGTGCCAGTAGTATCCAGGGTTTTGGCACAGATACGCAGTATTTT
CDR3: CASSIQGFGTDTQYF

size: few
V: TRBV13
D: -
J: TRBJ2-5
DNA: TGTGCCAGCAGCCCCCACACAGGGGAGGGAGAGACCCAGTACTTC
CDR3: CASSPHTGEGETQYF

size: -
V: TRBV27
D: -
J: TRBJ2-7
DNA: TGTGCCAGCAGCCGCGGTTCCGACGGCTACGAGCAGTACTTC
CDR3: CASSRGSDGYEQYF

size: few
V: TRBV9
D: -
J: TRBJ2-6
DNA: TGTGCCAGCAGCGTAGAGGTGAGACTGGTCTCTGGGGCCAACGTCCTGACTTTC
CDR3: CASSVEVRLVSGANVLTF

size: -
V: TRBV5-1
D: -
J: TRBJ2-7
DNA: TGCGCCAGCAGCCTCCGGAGTAACTACGAGCAGTACTTC
CDR3: CASSLRSNYEQYF

size: many
V: TRBV5-4
D: -
J: TRBJ2-3
DNA: TGTGCCAGCAGCTTAGGACCAGTCACAGATACGCAGTATTTT
CDR3: CASSLGPVTDTQYF

size: -
V: TRBV5-1
D: TRBD2
J: TRBJ2-3
DNA: TGCGCCAGCAGCTATAGCGGGAGTGTACTTGTGGATACGCAGTATTTT
CDR3: CASSYSGSVLVDTQYF

size: few
V: TRBV2
D: -
J: TRBJ2-7
DNA: TGTGCCAGCAGTGAACTTGGGGGATCGGCCGAGCAGTACTTC
CDR3: CASSELGGSAEQYF

size: few
V: TRBV12-3/TRBV12-4
D: -
J: TRBJ2-2
DNA: TGTGCCAGCAGACCAGTTAACGCGAACACCGGGGAGCTGTTTTTT
CDR3: CASRPVNANTGELFF

size: -
V: TRBV5-1
D: -
J: TRBJ1-3
DNA: TGCGCCAGCAGCTTGGCCGCAGGTTTTGGAAACACCATATATTTT
CDR3: CASSLAAGFGNTIYF

size: -
V: TRBV18
D: -
J: TRBJ2-5
DNA: TGTGCCAGCTCACCACAGCTCCAAGAGACCCAGTACTTC
CDR3: CASSPQLQETQYF

size: many
V: TRBV20-1
D: -
J: TRBJ2-7
DNA: TGCAGTGCCCCGGAGATGACTTCCCTCTCCTACGAGCAGTACTTC
CDR3: CSAPEMTSLSYEQYF

size: few
V: TRBV20-1
D: TRBD2
J: TRBJ2-1
DNA: TGCAGTGCTATTCCTAGCGGGGGGCCCTACAATGAGCAGTTCTTC
CDR3: CSAIPSGGPYNEQFF

size: few
V: TRBV7-2
D: TRBD2
J: TRBJ2-3
DNA: TGTGCCAGCAGCTTAGGCGGACTAGCGGGGGGTACGCAGTATTTT
CDR3: CASSLGGLAGGTQYF

size: many
V: TRBV4-1
D: TRBD1
J: TRBJ1-6
DNA: TGCGCCAGCAGCCTGGGACAGGGGGTACCCCTCCACTTT
CDR3: CASSLGQGVPLHF

size: few
V: TRBV27
D: -
J: TRBJ1-4
DNA: TGTGCCAGCAGTTCGGGGGGCCCTAATGAAAAACTGTTTTTT
CDR3: CASSSGGPNEKLFF

size: few
V: TRBV7-2
D: -
J: TRBJ1-2
DNA: TGTGCCAGCAGCTTAGCCCCCGCTTATGGCTACACCTTC
CDR3: CASSLAPAYGYTF

size: few
V: TRBV10-3
D: TRBD1
J: TRBJ2-7
DNA: TGTGCCATCAGTGGGCCGGGACAGGGGAACTACGAGCAGTACTTC
CDR3: CAISGPGQGNYEQYF

size: -
V: TRBV6-1
D: -
J: TRBJ1-5
DNA: TGTGCCAGCACCCAGGGGAGGACATCGCTGGCCCAGCATTTT
CDR3: CASTQGRTSLAQHF

size: many
V: TRBV5-1
D: -
J: TRBJ2-7
DNA: TGCGCCAGCAGCTTGGTTTCGGGGGCGGGCAGCTACGACGAGCAGTACTTC
CDR3: CASSLVSGAGSYDEQYF

size: -
V: TRBV20-1
D: -
J: TRBJ2-3
DNA: TGCAGTGCTAGAGATCTAGGCGAGGGAGGCACAGATACGCAGTATTTT
CDR3: CSARDLGEGGTDTQYF

size: many
V: TRBV20-1
D: -
J: TRBJ1-1
DNA: TGCAGTGCTAGCAGGGGACACACTGAAGCTTTCTTT
CDR3: CSASRGHTEAFF